This entry is about one T cell receptor (beta chain). Antigen: not known. This sample was taken from a study of Ad26.COV2.S vaccination and SARS-CoV-2 variants. The table came from immunoSEQ multiplex PCR; TCRdb's copy has only in-frame clones and leaves some out. Of 350,000 to 550,000 clones in the sample, 85% to 90% were seen once. Treatment given: approximately 18 received Ad26.COV2.S at low or high dose, single or two shots; a few received placebo; per-sample allocation not given. After the first vaccine or placebo injection, samples were drawn on day 63. As its vector, the vaccine had Ad26, which expressed Wuhan-strain SARS-CoV-2 spike. Study-level results: Spike-specific TCR breadth in vaccine recipients exceeded that seen in placebo recipients.

The length of the CDR3 is 16 residues. Per germline, CDR1 LGHNA and CDR2 YNFKEQ. V shed 1 base, J shed 3 bases, and the junction held 6 bases outside the gene matches. The TCR comes from a person aged 18 to 59 who received the Ad26.COV2.S COVID-19 vaccine or a placebo. The sequenced sample was peripheral blood, obtained in a trial of Ad26.COV2.S vaccine versus placebo. J is TRBJ1-5 and V is TRBV4-2; 7 bases are shared with TRBD1. The CDR3: CASSQGGQDINQPQHF. CDR3 nucleotide sequence: TGTGCCAGCAGCCAAGGAGGACAGGACATCAATCAGCCCCAGCATTTT.